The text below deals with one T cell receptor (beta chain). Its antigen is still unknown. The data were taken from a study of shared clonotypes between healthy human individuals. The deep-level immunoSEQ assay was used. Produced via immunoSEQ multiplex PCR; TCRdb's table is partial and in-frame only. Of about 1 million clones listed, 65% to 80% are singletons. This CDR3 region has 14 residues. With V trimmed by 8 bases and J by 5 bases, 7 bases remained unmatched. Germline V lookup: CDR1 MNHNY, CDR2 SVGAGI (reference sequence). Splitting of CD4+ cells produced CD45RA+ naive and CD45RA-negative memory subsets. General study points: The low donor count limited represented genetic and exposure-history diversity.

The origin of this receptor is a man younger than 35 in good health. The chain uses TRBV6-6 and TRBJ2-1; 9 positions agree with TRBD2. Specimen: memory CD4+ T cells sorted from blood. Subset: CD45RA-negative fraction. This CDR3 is CASRGGAFHNEQFF. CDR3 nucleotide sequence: TGTGCCAGCCGCGGGGGGGCTTTCCACAATGAGCAGTTCTTC.